This is a list of T cell receptor beta chains from one sample in a study of T cell repertoires in cytomegalovirus infection. TCRdb ran MiXCR on the reads and lists one entry per CDR3 protein. The repertoire has some 120,000 distinct CDR3 sequences, about 31% of them found once; the top ten carry under 65%. No antigen is known for these receptors. The input for sequencing was CD8+ T cells from cultured PBMCs, taken from culture after CMV antigen stimulation. The receptor source for this set is a human donor in good health (CMV status not recorded). Some clones in this sample may be carry-over from other donors' samples. Both conserved end residues are part of each CDR3. The D gene is left open where the match is weak. Some rows mark clone size as missing; the rest say once, few, many or name a class of expanded clone.

few	TRBV7-9	TRBJ2-1	TRBD2	TGTGCCAGCAGCTTATATGCGGGGGGGCTTGAGCAGTTCTTC	CASSLYAGGLEQFF
NA	TRBV28	TRBJ1-1	TRBD1	TGTGCCAGCAGTTCGATCGGGACAGGGATGGCGAACACTGAAGCTTTCTTT	CASSSIGTGMANTEAFF
few	TRBV20-1	TRBJ2-5	TRBD2	TGCAGTGCTAGAGTTCGGCTAGCGGGGTACCAAGAGACCCAGTACTTC	CSARVRLAGYQETQYF
NA	TRBV4-1	TRBJ1-1	NA	TGCGCCAGCAGCCAAGACGGGGGACAATTCAACGCTGAAGCTTTCTTT	CASSQDGGQFNAEAFF
NA	TRBV7-2	TRBJ2-5	TRBD2	TGTGCCAGCAGCTTATCCGCTAGCGGGTTAGAGACCCAGTACTTC	CASSLSASGLETQYF
NA	TRBV7-9	TRBJ2-2	NA	TGTGCCAGCAGCTTAGAAGGGAAGAACACCGGGGAGCTGTTTTTT	CASSLEGKNTGELFF
NA	TRBV5-5	TRBJ1-1	TRBD1	TGTGCCAGCAGCTTGGCGTATGACAGGGTAAAATATGAAGCTTTCTTT	CASSLAYDRVKYEAFF
NA	TRBV6-8	TRBJ2-2	NA	TGTGCCAGCAGGGTCGGGGTGGGATACACCGGGGAGCTGTTTTTT	CASRVGVGYTGELFF
NA	TRBV19	TRBJ2-3	TRBD1	TGTGCCACGGGCGACAGGGGTAGAGATACGCAGTATTTT	CATGDRGRDTQYF
many	TRBV12-3/TRBV12-4	TRBJ1-1	NA	TGTGCCAGCAGAGACGCGTACGGGACAAGAGCTTTCTTT	CASRDAYGTRAFF
few	TRBV10-3	TRBJ2-3	TRBD2	TGTGCCATCAGTGAGACTAGCGGGGGCCTAGGAAGCACAGATACGCAGTATTTT	CAISETSGGLGSTDTQYF
once	TRBV20-1	TRBJ2-1	TRBD1	TGCAGTGCTCGGAACAGGGGGCGGTCCTACAATGAGCAGTCCTTC	CSARNRGRSYNEQSF
NA	TRBV7-6	TRBJ1-4	TRBD1	TGTGCCAGCAGTCGGGCCGGGACAGGGGTTGAAAAACTGTTTTTT	CASSRAGTGVEKLFF
few	TRBV12-3/TRBV12-4	TRBJ2-2	NA	TGTGCCAGCAGTCCGACAAGGAACACCGGGGAGCTGTTTTTT	CASSPTRNTGELFF
NA	TRBV5-6	TRBJ1-6	NA	TGTGCCAGCAGCCAAGTCTATAATTCACCCCTCCACTTT	CASSQVYNSPLHF
NA	TRBV7-6	TRBJ2-2	NA	TGTGCCAGCAGCTTAGGGGCTGGTACCGGGGAGCTGTTTTTT	CASSLGAGTGELFF
NA	TRBV7-9	TRBJ1-1	NA	TGTGCCAGCAGCTTATCATTGTGGCAGACTAATGAAGCTTTCTTT	CASSLSLWQTNEAFF
few	TRBV5-6	TRBJ2-1	NA	TGTGCCAGCAGCCCGGGACTTAGCTCCTACAATGAGCAGTTCTTC	CASSPGLSSYNEQFF
NA	TRBV19	TRBJ2-1	TRBD1	TGTGCCAGTAGTAATGTTCGGGACAGGGCGTACAGTGAGCAGTTCTTC	CASSNVRDRAYSEQFF
NA	TRBV9	TRBJ2-3	NA	TGTGCCAGCAGCGTAGGGGCGGGGAGTTCAGATACGCAGTATTTT	CASSVGAGSSDTQYF
NA	TRBV27	TRBJ1-1	TRBD1	TGTGCCAGCAGTTTAGCGGGACAGGGCTATATGAACACTGAAGCTTTCTTT	CASSLAGQGYMNTEAFF
NA	TRBV12-5	TRBJ2-7	NA	TGTGCTAGTGGTTTGTGGCCGGCAGCCAACCCCTACGAGCAGTACTTC	CASGLWPAANPYEQYF
few	TRBV4-1	TRBJ2-1	NA	TGCGCCAGCAGCCAAGACCCCAGCAACAATGAGCAGTTCTTC	CASSQDPSNNEQFF
NA	TRBV7-2	TRBJ2-1	NA	TGTGCCAGCAGCTTAAGCGTTTTGGTAGACAATGAGCAGTTCTTC	CASSLSVLVDNEQFF
NA	TRBV7-2	TRBJ2-7	TRBD2	TGTGCCAGCAGCTTTTTAGCGGGGGCCAGCTACGAGCAGTACTTC	CASSFLAGASYEQYF
few	TRBV7-8	TRBJ1-4	NA	TGTGCCAGCAGCGATTCTGCAACTAATGAAAAACTGTTTTTT	CASSDSATNEKLFF
NA	TRBV12-3/TRBV12-4	TRBJ1-2	NA	TGTGCCAGCAGTTTATCTCCCCCCTTGTACACCTTC	CASSLSPPLYTF
few	TRBV5-4	TRBJ2-1	TRBD1	TGTGCCAGCAGCTTCCCGGGACAGGGGGCGAATGAGCAGTTCTTC	CASSFPGQGANEQFF
few	TRBV19	TRBJ2-7	TRBD2	TGTGCCAGTAGTATAGATAGCGGGGGGCACTACGAGCAGTACTTC	CASSIDSGGHYEQYF
many	TRBV7-8	TRBJ2-1	TRBD1	TGTGCCAGCAGCTTAAGTTTGGGACAGGGCTACAATGAGCAGTTCTTC	CASSLSLGQGYNEQFF
NA	TRBV5-1	TRBJ1-5	NA	TGCGCCAGCAGCAAACAGCATTTT	CASSKQHF
NA	TRBV27	TRBJ1-5	TRBD1	TGTGCCAGCAGTTTATCGGGGACAGGGGCGGTTCAGCCCCAGCATTTT	CASSLSGTGAVQPQHF
NA	TRBV6-6	TRBJ2-3	NA	TGTGCCAGCGGTTTGGAGGGCCTGGGGTCCCCAGATACGCAGTATTTT	CASGLEGLGSPDTQYF
NA	TRBV3-1	TRBJ2-1	NA	TGTGCCAGCAGCCAAGCTGGGGACGGGGGAAGCTCCTACAATGAGCAGTTCTTC	CASSQAGDGGSSYNEQFF
NA	TRBV7-9	TRBJ1-5	NA	TGTGCCAGCAGCCCCGGTGGGGGGCCCCAGCATTTT	CASSPGGGPQHF
once	TRBV7-9	TRBJ1-2	NA	TGTGCCAGCAGCACCAACGGGGGGAATGGCTACACCTTC	CASSTNGGNGYTF
few	TRBV7-2	TRBJ2-1	TRBD2	TGTGCCAGCAGCTTCGTACTAGCGGGGGATCTGCCCTACAATGAGCAGTTCTTC	CASSFVLAGDLPYNEQFF
few	TRBV7-9	TRBJ2-1	TRBD1	TGTGCCAGCAGCTTGGGACAGGGGGTTTACAATGAGCAGTTCTTC	CASSLGQGVYNEQFF
NA	TRBV12-3/TRBV12-4	TRBJ2-1	NA	TGTGCCAGCAGTTCCGACATAGGGTCCTACAATGAGCAGTTCTTC	CASSSDIGSYNEQFF
NA	TRBV7-9	TRBJ1-1	NA	TGTGCCAGCAGCTACTTCGGGGCTGAAGCTTTCTTT	CASSYFGAEAFF
few	TRBV6-6	TRBJ2-1	NA	TGTGCCACCTGCTGTCAGGGGCGCTACAATGAGCAGTTCTTC	CATCCQGRYNEQFF
few	TRBV6-5	TRBJ2-3	NA	TGTGCCAGCAGTTACTCTGCCACAGATACGCAGTATTTT	CASSYSATDTQYF